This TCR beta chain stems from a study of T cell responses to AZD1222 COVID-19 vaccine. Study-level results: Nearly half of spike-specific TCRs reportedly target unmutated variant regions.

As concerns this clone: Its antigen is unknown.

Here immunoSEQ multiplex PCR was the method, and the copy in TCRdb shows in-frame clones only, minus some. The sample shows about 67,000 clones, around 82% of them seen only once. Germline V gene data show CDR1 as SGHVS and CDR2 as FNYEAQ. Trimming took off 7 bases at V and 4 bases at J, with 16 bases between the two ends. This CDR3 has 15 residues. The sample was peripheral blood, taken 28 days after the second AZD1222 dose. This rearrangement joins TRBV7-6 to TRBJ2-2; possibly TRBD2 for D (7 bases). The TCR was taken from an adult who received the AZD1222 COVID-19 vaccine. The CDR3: CASNKIGGLTGELFF. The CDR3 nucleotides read TGTGCCAGCAACAAGATCGGGGGGCTCACCGGGGAGCTGTTTTTT.